These 9 T cell receptor beta chains share one sample of origin, sequenced in a study of shared clonotypes between healthy human individuals. The data were produced by immunoSEQ multiplex PCR, yet TCRdb's version contains in-frame clones alone and is incomplete. The sample includes over a million clones, about 80% of them seen just once. Sample: memory CD4+ T cells from PBMCs. Sample subset: CD45RA-negative fraction. These receptors all come from a man aged 18-30 years in good health. Some clones in this sample may be carry-over from other donors' samples.

Turning to this clone: Other DNA sequences within the sample encode an identical CDR3. The chain joins TRBV29-1 to TRBJ2-6, with D possibly matching TRBD1 (6 bases). The germline V gene encodes CDR1 SQVTM and CDR2 ANQGSEA. V lost 6 bases and J 4 bases, leaving 10 bases between the germline ends. The CDR3 sequence is 13 residues long. The CDR3 DNA sequence: TGCAGCGTACAGGGTACCGGGGCCAACGTCCTGACTTTC. This codes for CSVQGTGANVLTF.

This clone appeared a few times. This sample includes further DNA sequences coding for the same CDR3. This chain connects TRBV2 to TRBJ1-3, with D tentatively TRBD1 (5 bases). The V and J ends lost 8 bases and 4 bases respectively, with 6 bases between them. The CDR3 extends over 11 amino acids. Germline V gene data show CDR1 as SNHLY and CDR2 as FYNNEI. The CDR3 here is CASYRGNTIYF. The CDR3 nucleotides are TGTGCCAGCTACAGGGGAAACACCATATATTTT. The full variable domain, completed using reference TRBV2 and TRBJ1-3, is EPEVTQTPSHQVTQMGQEVILRCVPISNHLYFYWYRQILGQKVEFLVSFYNNEISEKSEIFDDQFSVERPDGSNFTLKIRSTKLEDSAMYFCASYRGNTIYFGEGSWLTVV.

The chain couples TRBV5-6 to TRBJ2-5; a weak D match, TRBD2 (7 bases). Trimming stripped 10 bases from V and 2 bases from J, with 15 bases between. CDR1 SGHDT and CDR2 YYEEEE come from the germline V gene. The CDR3 has 13 amino acids. The CDR3 nucleotides are TGTGCCTCGAAAAGGGGGGGTCAAGAGACCCAGTACTTC. Translating gives CASKRGGQETQYF.

The sample holds one count of this clone. The chain links TRBV5-6 to TRBJ2-2; D gene ambiguous. The V gene lost 4 bases and the J gene lost 7 bases, with 20 bases spanning the gap. Looked up from germline, CDR1 is SGHDT and CDR2 is YYEEEE. This CDR3 has 16 amino acids. For the CDR3, the DNA is TGTGCCAGCAGCCTGGGTATAATCGAGTGGAGCGGGGAGCTGTTTTTT. It is translated as CASSLGIIEWSGELFF. Full variable domain (missing parts from reference TRBV5-6 and TRBJ2-2): DAGVTQSPTHLIKTRGQQVTLRCSPKSGHDTVSWYQQALGQGPQFIFQYYEEEERQRGNFPDRFSGHQFPNYSSELNVNALLLGDSALYLCASSLGIIEWSGELFFGEGSRLTVL.

Concerning this clone: Other nucleotide sequences in the sample specify the same CDR3. The chain is built from TRBV5-1 and TRBJ1-3; 7 nucleotides align to TRBD1. Germline-derived CDR1 and CDR2 are SGHRS and YFSETQ. The length of the CDR3 is 15 residues. Unmatched junction bases numbered 5, after V lost 4 bases and J lost 1 base. Here the CDR3 reads CASSLDRVSGNTIYF. As DNA, the CDR3 is TGCGCCAGCAGCCTCGACAGGGTTTCTGGAAACACCATATATTTT. Combining the CDR3 with reference TRBV5-1 and TRBJ1-3 gives the whole variable domain KAGVTQTPRYLIKTRGQQVTLSCSPISGHRSVSWYQQTPGQGLQFLFEYFSETQRNKGNFPGRFSGRQFSNSRSEMNVSTLELGDSALYLCASSLDRVSGNTIYFGEGSWLTVV.

The gene calls are TRBV28 and TRBJ1-2; possible D gene TRBD1, 6 bases. In germline, CDR1 is MDHEN, CDR2 SYDVKM. Trimming removed 4 bases at V and 3 bases at J, with 12 bases between. The length of the CDR3 is 14 residues. The CDR3, as DNA: TGTGCCAGCAGTTCCGGACAGTCGTACTATGGCTACACCTTC. Amino acid sequence: CASSSGQSYYGYTF.

The chain uses TRBV10-2 and TRBJ1-4; no definite D call. This CDR3 contains 13 residues. Germline CDR1 WSHSY, CDR2 SAAADI. V was shortened by 2 bases and J by 4 bases, with 5 bases between the two germline ends. CDR3: CASSEDNNEKLFF. In DNA form, the CDR3 reads TGCGCCAGCAGTGAGGACAATAATGAAAAACTGTTTTTT.

The genes are TRBV6-6 and TRBJ2-4; D not certain. Trimming left V 6 bases short and J 0 bases short, with 9 bases between. Germline lookup yields CDR1 MNHNY and CDR2 SVGAGI (reference sequence). The CDR3 extends over 14 amino acids. CDR3 coding DNA: TGTGCCAGCAGCATGACCTTAGCCAAAAACATTCAGTACTTC. It is translated as CASSMTLAKNIQYF.

This chain uses TRBV5-4 with TRBJ2-1; D possibly corresponds to TRBD2 (5 bases). The CDR3 sequence is 10 residues long. V was trimmed by 7 bases and J by 9 bases, leaving 8 bases between them. Germline V gene sequence: CDR1 SGHNT, CDR2 YYREEE (reference sequence). This chain's CDR3 is CASGSGEQFF. The CDR3 DNA reads TGTGCCAGCGGGAGCGGTGAGCAGTTCTTC.